Listed here are 16 T cell receptor beta chains from one sample, sequenced in a study of blood T cell repertoires in COVID-19. The repertoire was sequenced with immunoSEQ multiplex PCR; TCRdb's copy has only in-frame clones and lacks some. The sample has more than 150,000 clones, around 90% seen once. Sequencing was carried out using PBMCs or T cells enriched from blood (not recorded which). These receptors were obtained from a woman younger than 45 who had recovered from COVID-19.

The J gene is TRBJ2-3, the V gene TRBV2, with 8 bases lining up with TRBD1. Germline values: CDR1 SNHLY, CDR2 FYNNEI. The CDR3 is 15 amino acids. V shed 7 bases and J 6 bases; nucleotides not matched to a gene: 12. The DNA for the CDR3 is TGTGCCAGCACCAGGGACAGGCGATCTGCGGATACGCAGTATTTT. This sequence encodes CASTRDRRSADTQYF.

This chain connects TRBV7-2 to TRBJ1-5, with 11 bases aligning to TRBD1. After removal of 1 base from V and 4 bases from J, the junction contained 9 bases not matched to a gene. The CDR3 spans 18 residues. Per germline, CDR1 SGHTA and CDR2 FQGNSA. CDR3 sequence: CASSLDLLGTGGNQPQHF. CDR3 nucleotide sequence: TGTGCCAGCAGCTTAGATTTATTAGGGACAGGGGGGAATCAGCCCCAGCATTTT.

For the CDR3, the DNA is TGTGCCAGCATCCTAAGGGGCACCTACGAGCAGTACTTC. This encodes CASILRGTYEQYF. The chain is built from TRBV13 and TRBJ2-7, with D possibly being TRBD1 (5 bases). The CDR3 loop spans 13 amino acids. Germline V gene lookup returns CDR1 PRHDT and CDR2 FYEKMQ (reference sequence). With 7 bases removed from V and 2 bases from J, the gap between germline ends came to 12 bases.

This chain uses TRBV7-9 with TRBJ1-2, with 7 bases aligning to TRBD1. This CDR3 is 14 amino acids long. Germline-derived CDR1 and CDR2 are SEHNR and FQNEAQ (reference sequence). V dropped 0 bases and J dropped 6; count of bases not matched to a gene: 4. CDR3 loop: CASSLAGTEHGYTF. The CDR3 nucleotides are TGTGCCAGCAGCTTAGCCGGGACAGAACATGGCTACACCTTC.

This rearrangement joins TRBV18 to TRBJ1-2; a possible D gene is TRBD1 (5 bases). Germline V gene data show CDR1 as KGHSH and CDR2 as LQKENI. The CDR3 runs 14 residues. V lost 4 bases and J lost 4, with 13 bases in between. The CDR3 spells CASSRQGEGYGYTF. DNA of the CDR3: TGTGCCAGCTCACGGCAGGGTGAAGGCTATGGCTACACCTTC.

The V gene is TRBV5-1, the J gene TRBJ2-3; 13 positions match TRBD2. V dropped 5 bases and J dropped 0; count of bases not matched to a gene: 6. Germline CDR1 reads SGHRS; CDR2 reads YFSETQ. The CDR3 is 17 residues long. CDR3 amino acids: CASRNPTSGRSTDTQYF. DNA for the CDR3: TGCGCCAGCAGAAACCCGACTAGCGGGAGGAGCACAGATACGCAGTATTTT.

The V call is TRBV5-6, the J call TRBJ1-2, with 11 bases aligning to TRBD1. In germline, CDR1 is SGHDT, CDR2 YYEEEE. V was clipped by 0 bases and J by 5 bases; unmatched bases: 9. The CDR3 is 17 residues long. CDR3: CASSLGDVGQGAYGYTF. In DNA, the CDR3 is TGTGCCAGCAGCTTGGGGGACGTTGGACAGGGGGCTTATGGCTACACCTTC.

The V and J genes are TRBV19 and TRBJ1-2; no clear D gene. Germline V lookup: CDR1 LNHDA, CDR2 SQIVND (reference sequence). The CDR3 consists of 13 residues. Deletions cut 3 bases from V and 4 bases from J, with 9 bases between. The CDR3 sequence: CASSIRSIYGYTF. CDR3 sequence (DNA): TGTGCCAGTAGTATCAGGTCAATCTATGGCTACACCTTC.

J is TRBJ2-3 and V is TRBV4-3; 8 bases are a match to TRBD2. V gave up 5 bases and J gave up 2 bases; unmatched junction bases: 12. The germline CDR1 and CDR2 sequences are LGHNA and YSLEER. The CDR3 length is 17 residues. CDR3 sequence: CASSARPSGSSTDTQYF. CDR3 coding DNA: TGCGCCAGCAGCGCACGACCGAGCGGGAGTTCCACAGATACGCAGTATTTT.

The rearrangement links TRBV9 to TRBJ2-5; 7 nucleotides align to TRBD1. J gave up 4 bases and V 4 bases, and 10 bases lay outside the gene matches. Germline values: CDR1 SGDLS, CDR2 YYNGEE. This CDR3 has 15 residues. The CDR3 reads CASSPRTGARETQYF. In nucleotides, the CDR3 is TGTGCCAGCAGCCCCCGGACAGGAGCCAGAGAGACCCAGTACTTC.

The chain combines TRBV7-8 with TRBJ1-3; 7 bases are shared with TRBD1. This CDR3 is 16 amino acids long. V shed 2 bases and J 5 bases; nucleotides not matched to a gene: 9. CDR1 and CDR2 from the germline V gene are SGHVS and FQNEAQ. CDR3 amino acids: CASSLRVGGSRNTIYF. CDR3 bases: TGTGCCAGCAGCTTAAGAGTAGGGGGCTCGCGAAACACCATATATTTT.

The genes are TRBV5-4 and TRBJ2-3; 8 bases map to TRBD2. The CDR3 runs to 15 residues. The V gene's germline CDR1 is SGHNT and CDR2 YYREEE (reference sequence). Losses at the gene ends were 0 bases for V and 5 bases for J; bases not matched to a gene: 5. For the CDR3, the DNA is TGTGCCAGCAGCTTGGGTACTAGCGGTTTAGATACGCAGTATTTT. It encodes CASSLGTSGLDTQYF.

The V gene is TRBV5-4, the J gene TRBJ2-7; 10 positions match TRBD1. Germline V gives CDR1 SGHNT, CDR2 YYREEE (reference sequence). Trimming cost V 4 bases and J 3 bases; bases outside gene matches: 7. This CDR3 has 15 amino acids. CDR3 protein: CASSQGQGSFYEQYF. In DNA form, the CDR3 reads TGTGCCAGCAGCCAGGGACAGGGGAGCTTCTACGAGCAGTACTTC.

The chain links TRBV5-1 to TRBJ1-1; D call uncertain. The CDR3 spans 13 residues. V gave up 1 base and J gave up 3 bases, with 7 bases separating them. Germline V gene lookup returns CDR1 SGHRS and CDR2 YFSETQ. CDR3 in amino acids: CASSLSGDTEAFF. The CDR3 coding sequence is TGCGCCAGCAGCTTGTCAGGCGACACTGAAGCTTTCTTT.

The chain couples TRBV5-1 to TRBJ2-7, with 9 bases identical to TRBD1. V was clipped by 0 bases and J by 5 bases; unmatched bases: 6. CDR1 and CDR2 from the germline V gene are SGHRS and YFSETQ. The CDR3 loop spans 15 amino acids. Here the CDR3 DNA reads TGCGCCAGCAGCTTGGGATTGGGACAGGGAGACGAGCAGTACTTC. Protein product: CASSLGLGQGDEQYF.

The gene calls are TRBV30 and TRBJ1-1, with D perhaps TRBD1 (5 bases). The CDR3 is 14 amino acids. The germline V gene encodes CDR1 GTSNPN and CDR2 SVGIG (reference sequence). V lost 6 bases, J lost 4 bases, and 18 bases lay in between. The CDR3 region has the DNA TGTGCCTGTATTATACAGGCCACGGGCACTGAAGCTTTCTTT. Translated, it gives CACIIQATGTEAFF.